These T cell receptor beta chains were read from a single sample in a study of patients and donors after allogeneic stem cell transplantation. Each CDR3 protein is one row after TCRdb ran MiXCR on the RT-PCR reads. The sample lists tens of thousands of distinct CDR3 sequences; nearly 7% were seen once. Material for sequencing was blood, either unsorted or a sorted T cell fraction (not recorded which). Receptor source: a human donor who was either an allogeneic HSCT recipient or a stem cell or donor lymphocyte infusion donor (not recorded which). It is not recorded whose cells these are; they may come from a transplant donor. Both conserved end residues are part of each CDR3. D genes are given only for firm matches.

D gene	V gene	CDR3 protein
.	TRBV24-1	CATRDTGTDTQYF
TRBD2	TRBV19	CASSITSVSYNEQFF
.	TRBV7-9	CASSSQLSFTTQYF
.	TRBV29-1	CSVQGFENTEAFF
TRBD1	TRBV6-5	CASSYSFRQGGGNTIYF
TRBD2	TRBV3-1	CASSQEGLAGEGTDTQYF
TRBD1	TRBV19	CASSIQDRAAGELFF
TRBD1	TRBV4-1	CASSQRERTGVSYTF
.	TRBV18	CASSLTTDSSTDTQYF
TRBD2	TRBV12-3/TRBV12-4	CASSFRTHTSGSTDTQYF
.	TRBV2	CASRYRVDEKLFF
TRBD1	TRBV5-4	CASSWGQGEGTQYF
.	TRBV24-1	CATSGSVERGYEQFF
.	TRBV6-6	CASSFTSYEQYF
.	TRBV28	CASKTQGFQKGEQYF
TRBD1	TRBV7-9	CASSPPWTGGRETQYF
.	TRBV25-1	CASMARATGELFF
TRBD2	TRBV9	CASPVGGKPSTDTQYF
TRBD2	TRBV25-1	CASSEFGGGYNEQFF
.	TRBV3-1	CASSHSPEITYQPQHF
TRBD1	TRBV6-6	CASSQTGKWQPQHF
TRBD2	TRBV4-3	CASSQDTPGLAGGLRYNEQFF
.	TRBV29-1	CSGGDLVSTEAFF
TRBD2	TRBV12-3/TRBV12-4	CASNSGTRQSPYNEQFF
.	TRBV7-8	CASSLKVAANTGELFF
.	TRBV19	CASSIMKGWGNEQFF